This is a list of T cell receptor beta chains from one sample in a study of T cells in Graves' hyperthyroidism and ophthalmopathy. TCRdb redid the calling of the multiplex PCR reads with MiXCR, one entry per CDR3 protein. The sample shows 220,000 or so distinct CDR3 sequences, over 15% of them seen only once. The sequenced material came from blood. The receptors derive from a woman younger than 30 with Graves' ophthalmopathy. Both conserved end residues are part of each CDR3. The D gene is left open where the match is weak. Expanded clones are given a class, and other clones once, few, many or no size at all.

CDR3 length,J gene,clone size,D gene,V gene,CDR3 DNA,CDR3 protein
14,TRBJ2-7,many,TRBD1,TRBV4-1,TGCGCCAGCAGCCAAGGGGACAGGGGCGACGAGCAGTACTTC,CASSQGDRGDEQYF
12,TRBJ1-1,many,NA,TRBV2,TGTGCCAGCAGTGACTGGGGCACTGAAGCTTTCTTT,CASSDWGTEAFF
16,TRBJ2-3,many,NA,TRBV7-3,TGTGCCAGCAGCTTAAGTATCGGGGAAGGCACAGATACGCAGTATTTT,CASSLSIGEGTDTQYF
15,TRBJ1-5,few,TRBD1,TRBV28,TGTGCCAGCAGTTCTCTCGGGACAGGGTCCCAGCCCCAGCATTTT,CASSSLGTGSQPQHF
16,TRBJ1-3,many,TRBD1,TRBV6-1,TGTGCCAGCAGTGAGGGGACAGGCTATTCTGGAAACACCATATATTTT,CASSEGTGYSGNTIYF
16,TRBJ2-3,many,TRBD2,TRBV5-8,TGTGCCAGCAGCCAGGGACTAGCGGCCTACACAGATACGCAGTATTTT,CASSQGLAAYTDTQYF
13,TRBJ1-1,NA,NA,TRBV28,TGTGCCAGCTACTCGGGGGGGACGACTGAAGCTTTCTTT,CASYSGGTTEAFF
14,TRBJ1-1,many,TRBD1,TRBV18,TGTGCCAGCTCACCCGGACAGGGTAGAACTGAAGCTTTCTTT,CASSPGQGRTEAFF
20,TRBJ2-2,NA,TRBD1,TRBV7-3,TGTGCCAGCAGCTCCGGGACAGGGACGCCAGAATTCGCGAACACCGGGGAGCTGTTTTTT,CASSSGTGTPEFANTGELFF
16,TRBJ2-3,many,NA,TRBV11-2,TGTGCCAGCAGACAGGGTCCAGGGGCTGTAGGAGATACGCAGTATTTT,CASRQGPGAVGDTQYF
15,TRBJ1-1,many,NA,TRBV29-1,TGCAGCGTTGAAGATCTGGCGGGTTCGAACACTGAAGCTTTCTTT,CSVEDLAGSNTEAFF
14,TRBJ1-4,many,TRBD1,TRBV25-1,TGTGCCAGCAGTGGGCAGGGGGGTAATGAAAAACTGTTTTTT,CASSGQGGNEKLFF
17,TRBJ1-4,few,NA,TRBV6-6,TGTGCCAACAGTTACTCGGGGCCCGGAGGGGCTAATGAAAAACTGTTTTTT,CANSYSGPGGANEKLFF
14,TRBJ1-1,many,NA,TRBV4-2,TGTGCCAGCAGCCCCGGGACCCTCAACACTGAAGCTTTCTTT,CASSPGTLNTEAFF
18,TRBJ2-7,few,TRBD2,TRBV3-1,TGTGCCAGCAGCCACACTGGGGGTAGCGGGGGGAGCTCCTACGAGCAGTACTTC,CASSHTGGSGGSSYEQYF
15,TRBJ2-3,many,TRBD2,TRBV7-9,TGTGCCAGCAGCTTGGTACTAGCGGACACAGATACGCAGTATTTT,CASSLVLADTDTQYF
13,TRBJ2-7,many,NA,TRBV6-1,TGTGCCAGCAGGTCAAGTCTGCGGAACGAGCAGTACTTC,CASRSSLRNEQYF
15,TRBJ2-7,NA,TRBD2,TRBV20-1,TGCAGTGCTAGCCCTGGGACTAGCGGGGGGGACGAGCAGTACTTC,CSASPGTSGGDEQYF
16,TRBJ1-2,many,NA,TRBV19,TGTGCCAGTAGTAGAGTAGACTCGGGACGCGTCTATGGCTACACCTTC,CASSRVDSGRVYGYTF
16,TRBJ2-1,few,TRBD2,TRBV29-1,TGCAGCGTTGAAGATCCGGGGACTAGCGGGAGGTATGAGCAGTTCTTC,CSVEDPGTSGRYEQFF
13,TRBJ2-5,many,TRBD1,TRBV20-1,TGCAGTGCTGTTGACAGGGTGGCGGAGACCCAGTACTTC,CSAVDRVAETQYF
18,TRBJ2-1,many,TRBD1,TRBV6-1,TGTGCCAGCATCGGGTGGGCTAGCGGGACAGGGGGATCGCATGAGCAGTTCTTC,CASIGWASGTGGSHEQFF
16,TRBJ2-3,many,NA,TRBV28,TGTGCCAGCAGTTCCTCAGGGGCCCGGCGGAGAGATACGCAGTATTTT,CASSSSGARRRDTQYF
13,TRBJ1-1,many,NA,TRBV7-9,TGTGCCAGCAGCTTGGGGAATAGGCCTGAAGCTTTCTTT,CASSLGNRPEAFF
15,TRBJ1-3,many,NA,TRBV6-1,TGTGCCAGCAGTCGTCTCCGGGACTCTGGAAACACCATATATTTT,CASSRLRDSGNTIYF
15,TRBJ2-7,NA,TRBD2,TRBV2,TGTGCCAGCAGCTGGACTAGCGGGGGGTCCTACGAGCAGTACTTC,CASSWTSGGSYEQYF
17,TRBJ2-1,few,NA,TRBV5-5,TGTGCCAGCAGCTATTTTCGAAGGACTCTACAAGGCAATGAGCAGTTCTTC,CASSYFRRTLQGNEQFF
15,TRBJ2-1,NA,NA,TRBV19,TGTGCCAGTAGTGCTTCGACTCGAGCCATCTCTGAGCAGTTCTTC,CASSASTRAISEQFF
14,TRBJ2-1,many,TRBD2,TRBV29-1,TGCAGCGTTCCGGGACTAGCGGGGGGCTATGAGCAGTTCTTC,CSVPGLAGGYEQFF
14,TRBJ1-2,NA,NA,TRBV3-1,TGTGCCAGCAGCCAACTACCTTATGGGGCTGGCTACACCTTT,CASSQLPYGAGYTF
15,TRBJ2-2,many,NA,TRBV5-6,TGTGCCAGCAGCCCCACCACCACGAACACCGGGGAGCTGTTTTTT,CASSPTTTNTGELFF
13,TRBJ2-4,NA,NA,TRBV20-1,TGCAGTGCTAGTGCGTTAGCCAAAAACATTCAGTACTTC,CSASALAKNIQYF
17,TRBJ2-5,NA,TRBD2,TRBV6-1,TGTGCCAGCAGTGAATTAAAGCGGGGGCCTTACCAAGAGACCCAGTACTTC,CASSELKRGPYQETQYF
13,TRBJ1-3,NA,NA,TRBV20-1,TGCAGTGCTAGTAGGACAGATCGAAACACCATATATTTT,CSASRTDRNTIYF
12,TRBJ1-2,many,NA,TRBV20-1,TGCAGTGCTCCCGGGGCTAACTATGGCTACACCTTC,CSAPGANYGYTF
12,TRBJ2-3,many,NA,TRBV11-3,TGTGCCAGCAGCATGAACACAGATACGCAGTATTTT,CASSMNTDTQYF
13,TRBJ2-3,many,NA,TRBV10-2,TGCGCCAGCAGTGAAGGGAACACAGATACGCAGTATTTT,CASSEGNTDTQYF